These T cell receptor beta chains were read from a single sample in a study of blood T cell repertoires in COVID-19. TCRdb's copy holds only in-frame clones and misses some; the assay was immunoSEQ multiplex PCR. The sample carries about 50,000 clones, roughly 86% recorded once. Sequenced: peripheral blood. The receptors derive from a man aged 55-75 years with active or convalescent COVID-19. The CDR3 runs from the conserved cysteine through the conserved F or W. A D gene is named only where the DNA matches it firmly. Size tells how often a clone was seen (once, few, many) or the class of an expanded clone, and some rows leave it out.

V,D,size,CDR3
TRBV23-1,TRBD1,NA,CASRLHRGYGYTF
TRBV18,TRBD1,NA,CASSSSGQGPGGYTF
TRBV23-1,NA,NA,CASSRWTPNTGELFF
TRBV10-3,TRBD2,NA,CAISESTGTSGGGEQFF
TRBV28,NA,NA,CASSHQGGGNTEAFF
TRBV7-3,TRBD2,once,CASSPRGDHTDTQYF
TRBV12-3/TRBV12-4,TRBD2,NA,CASRTSGQETQYF
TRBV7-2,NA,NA,CASSPTGSSGANVLTF
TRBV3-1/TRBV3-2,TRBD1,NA,CASSPRDSGGPQHF
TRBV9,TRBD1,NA,CASSPQIGQGALDEQYF
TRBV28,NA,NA,CASSLARREAFF
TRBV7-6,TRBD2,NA,CASSPRPQTSGGTGELFF
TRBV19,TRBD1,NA,CASGDRLNTEAFF
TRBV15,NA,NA,CATSRGRPMNTEAFF
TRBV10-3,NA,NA,CAISEGEHSGNTIYF
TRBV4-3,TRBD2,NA,CASSQVLAGGPRANVLTF
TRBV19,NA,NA,CASRRDIRGGEAFF
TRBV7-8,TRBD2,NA,CASSQGLAASYNEQFF
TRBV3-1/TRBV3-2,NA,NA,CASSQVLRGGHTEAFF
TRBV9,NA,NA,CASSVDGGYTEAFF
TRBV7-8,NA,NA,CASSLGQMNTEAFF
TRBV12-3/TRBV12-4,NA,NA,CASSTQQAGPQHF
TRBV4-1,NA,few,CASSQGAYSNQPQHF
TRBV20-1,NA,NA,CSASHYRPQHF
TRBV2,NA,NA,CASPRLVRGKRANYGYTF
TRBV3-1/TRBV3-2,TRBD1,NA,CASSQEGPGGTDTQYF
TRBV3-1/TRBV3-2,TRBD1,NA,CASSQDPTGDRGYEQFF
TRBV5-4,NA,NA,CASSFGQGIRTDTQYF
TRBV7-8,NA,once,CASSLYGGNNEQFF
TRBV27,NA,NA,CASSLFAREVGTQYF
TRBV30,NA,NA,CAWTGPGLINSPLHF
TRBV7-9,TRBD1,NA,CASSLGTGVASDTQYF
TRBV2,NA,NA,CASSKRQANTEAFF
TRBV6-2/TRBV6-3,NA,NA,CASSQSTDTQYF
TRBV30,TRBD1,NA,CAWRANFGQGASSPLHF
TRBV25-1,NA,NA,CASSDTRGNTGELFF
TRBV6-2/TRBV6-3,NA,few,CASSYSSEQFF
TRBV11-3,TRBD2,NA,CASSPGGTYSTDTQYF
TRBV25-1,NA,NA,CASSPPGATNEKLFF
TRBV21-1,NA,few,CASSRLSGAQSEKLFF
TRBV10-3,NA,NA,CAISEPNTEAFF
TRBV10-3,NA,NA,CAIRGEADTEAFF
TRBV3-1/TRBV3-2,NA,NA,CASSQLLTDTQYF
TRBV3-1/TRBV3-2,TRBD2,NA,CASSHGTSEQYF
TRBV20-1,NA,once,CSASDIYQETQYF
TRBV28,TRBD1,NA,CASSLQGQGHNQPQHF
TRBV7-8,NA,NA,CASSLRGAAGDSGANVLTF